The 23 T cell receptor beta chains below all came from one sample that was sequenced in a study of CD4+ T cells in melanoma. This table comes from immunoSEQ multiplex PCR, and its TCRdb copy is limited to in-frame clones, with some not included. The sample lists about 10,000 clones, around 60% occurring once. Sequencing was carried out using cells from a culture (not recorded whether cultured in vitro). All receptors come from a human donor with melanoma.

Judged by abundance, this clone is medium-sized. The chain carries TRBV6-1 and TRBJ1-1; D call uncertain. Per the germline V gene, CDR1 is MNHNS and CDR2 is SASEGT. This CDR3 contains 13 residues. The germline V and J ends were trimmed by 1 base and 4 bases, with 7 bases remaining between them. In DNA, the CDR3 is TGTGCCAGCAGTGAAGTCCGGGGCACTGAAGCTTTCTTT. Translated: CASSEVRGTEAFF.

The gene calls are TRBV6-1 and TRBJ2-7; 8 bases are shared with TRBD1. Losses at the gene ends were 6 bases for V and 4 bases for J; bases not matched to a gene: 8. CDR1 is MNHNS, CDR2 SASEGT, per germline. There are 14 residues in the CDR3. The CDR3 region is CASRPTGVGYEQYF. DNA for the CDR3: TGTGCCAGCAGACCGACAGGGGTGGGGTACGAGCAGTACTTC.

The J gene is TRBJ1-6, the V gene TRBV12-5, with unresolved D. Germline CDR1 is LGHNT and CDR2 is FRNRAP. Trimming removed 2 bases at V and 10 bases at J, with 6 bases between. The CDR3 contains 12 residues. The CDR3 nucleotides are TGTGCTAGTGGTTTGCCGGCGTCACCCCTCCACTTT. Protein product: CASGLPASPLHF.

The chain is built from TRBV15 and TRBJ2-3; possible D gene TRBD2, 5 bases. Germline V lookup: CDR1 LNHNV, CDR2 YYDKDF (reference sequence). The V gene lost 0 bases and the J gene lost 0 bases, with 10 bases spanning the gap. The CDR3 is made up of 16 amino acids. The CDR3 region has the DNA TGTGCCACCAGCAGAGATCGGGGTCCTAGCACAGATACGCAGTATTTT. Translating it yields CATSRDRGPSTDTQYF.

CDR3 DNA: TGTGCCAGCTCCTCCGGGGGTTGGGCGACCCAGTACTTC. It codes for CASSSGGWATQYF. The rearrangement links TRBV27 to TRBJ2-5; possible D gene TRBD2, 6 bases. V was clipped by 8 bases and J by 7 bases, with 17 bases between them. Germline assignment: CDR1 MNHEY and CDR2 SMNVEV (reference sequence). CDR3 length: 13 residues.

In nucleotides, the CDR3 is TGCAGCGTTGCCGGGCGGATGGGGACTGAAGCTTTCTTT. Translation gives CSVAGRMGTEAFF. The chain has TRBV29-1 and TRBJ1-1; the D is unclear. This CDR3 comprises 13 residues. Trimming took off 4 bases at V and 5 bases at J, with 14 bases between the two ends. Germline V gene data show CDR1 as SQVTM and CDR2 as ANQGSEA.

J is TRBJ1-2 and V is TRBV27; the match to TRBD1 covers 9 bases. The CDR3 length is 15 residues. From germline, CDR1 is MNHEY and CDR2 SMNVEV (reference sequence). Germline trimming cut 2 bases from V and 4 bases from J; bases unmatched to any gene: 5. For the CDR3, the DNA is TGTGCCAGCAGTTTAATTCCGGACAGGGGCTATGGCTACACCTTC. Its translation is CASSLIPDRGYGYTF.

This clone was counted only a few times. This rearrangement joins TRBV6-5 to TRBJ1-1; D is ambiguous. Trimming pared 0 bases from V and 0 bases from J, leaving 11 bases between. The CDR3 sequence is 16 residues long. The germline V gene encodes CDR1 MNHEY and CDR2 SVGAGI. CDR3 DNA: TGTGCCAGCAGTTACTCCTGGCGTTCCATGAACACTGAAGCTTTCTTT. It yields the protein CASSYSWRSMNTEAFF.

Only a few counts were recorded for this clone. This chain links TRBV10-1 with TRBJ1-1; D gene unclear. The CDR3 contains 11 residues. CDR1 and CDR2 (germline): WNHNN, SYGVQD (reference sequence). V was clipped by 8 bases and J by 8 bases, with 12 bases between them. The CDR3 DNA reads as TGCGCCAGCCGCTGGCCCCGAGAAGCTTTCTTT. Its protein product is CASRWPREAFF.

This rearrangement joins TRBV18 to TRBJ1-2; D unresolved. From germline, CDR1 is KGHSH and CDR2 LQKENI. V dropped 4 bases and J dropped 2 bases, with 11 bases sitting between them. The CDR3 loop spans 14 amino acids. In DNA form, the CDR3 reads TGTGCCAGCTCACTCCGACCGGAGAACTATGGCTACACCTTC. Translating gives CASSLRPENYGYTF.

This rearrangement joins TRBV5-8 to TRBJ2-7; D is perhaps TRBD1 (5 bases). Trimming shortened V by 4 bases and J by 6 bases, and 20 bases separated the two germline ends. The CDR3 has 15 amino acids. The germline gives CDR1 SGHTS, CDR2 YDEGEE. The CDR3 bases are TGTGCCAGCAGCCCTCAGGGCCTCACATCTGGCGAGCAGTACTTC. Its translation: CASSPQGLTSGEQYF.

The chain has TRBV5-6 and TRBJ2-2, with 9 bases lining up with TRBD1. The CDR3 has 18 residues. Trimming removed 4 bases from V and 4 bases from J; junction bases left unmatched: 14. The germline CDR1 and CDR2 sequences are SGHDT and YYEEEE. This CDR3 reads CASSRLTYRGRGTGELFF. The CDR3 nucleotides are TGTGCCAGCAGCCGACTAACCTACAGGGGGCGTGGCACCGGGGAGCTGTTTTTT.

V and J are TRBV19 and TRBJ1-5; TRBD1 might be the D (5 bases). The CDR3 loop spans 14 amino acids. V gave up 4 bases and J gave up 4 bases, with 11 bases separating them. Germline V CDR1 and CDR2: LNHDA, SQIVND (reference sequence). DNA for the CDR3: TGTGCCAGTAGTAGACAGCCCGAAAATCAGCCCCAGCATTTT. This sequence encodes CASSRQPENQPQHF.

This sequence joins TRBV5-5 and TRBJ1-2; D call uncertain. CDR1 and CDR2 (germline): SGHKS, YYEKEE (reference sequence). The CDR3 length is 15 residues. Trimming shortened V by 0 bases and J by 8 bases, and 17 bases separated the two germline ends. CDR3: CASSLGQTRFYGYTF. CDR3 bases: TGTGCCAGCAGCTTGGGGCAGACGCGGTTCTACGGCTACACCTTC. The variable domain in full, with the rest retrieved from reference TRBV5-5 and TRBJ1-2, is DAGVTQSPTHLIKTRGQQVTLRCSPISGHKSVSWYQQVLGQGPQFIFQYYEKEERGRGNFPDRFSARQFPNYSSELNVNALLLGDSALYLCASSLGQTRFYGYTFGSGTRLTVV.

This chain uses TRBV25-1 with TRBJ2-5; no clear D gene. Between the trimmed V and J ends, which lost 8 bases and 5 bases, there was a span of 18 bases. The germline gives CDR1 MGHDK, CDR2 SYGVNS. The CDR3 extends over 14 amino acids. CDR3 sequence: CASQPPWQQETQYF. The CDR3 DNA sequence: TGTGCCAGCCAACCCCCCTGGCAGCAGGAGACCCAGTACTTC.

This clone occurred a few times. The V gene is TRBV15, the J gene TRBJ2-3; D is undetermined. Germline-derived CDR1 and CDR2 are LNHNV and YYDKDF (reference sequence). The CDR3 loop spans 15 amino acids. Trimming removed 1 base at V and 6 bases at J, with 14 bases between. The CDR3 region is CATSRGLQLQDTQYF. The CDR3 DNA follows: TGTGCCACCAGCAGAGGACTGCAACTACAGGATACGCAGTATTTT.

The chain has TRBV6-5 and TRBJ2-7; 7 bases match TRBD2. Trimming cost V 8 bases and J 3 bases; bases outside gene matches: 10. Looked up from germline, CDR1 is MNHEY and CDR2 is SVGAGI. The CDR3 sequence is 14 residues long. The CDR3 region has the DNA TGTGCCAGCTTCGGGACCGGGACTAACTACGAGCAGTACTTC. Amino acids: CASFGTGTNYEQYF.

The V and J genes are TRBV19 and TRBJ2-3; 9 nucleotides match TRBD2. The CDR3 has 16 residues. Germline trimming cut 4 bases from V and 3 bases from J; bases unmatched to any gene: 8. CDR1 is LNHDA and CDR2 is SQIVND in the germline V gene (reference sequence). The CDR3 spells CASSKRGDSTTDTQYF. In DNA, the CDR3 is TGTGCCAGTAGTAAGCGGGGGGACTCAACTACAGATACGCAGTATTTT.

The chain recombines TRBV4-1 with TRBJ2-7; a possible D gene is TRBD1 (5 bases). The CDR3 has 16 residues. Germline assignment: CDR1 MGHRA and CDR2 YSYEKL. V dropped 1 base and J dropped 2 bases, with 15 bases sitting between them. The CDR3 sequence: CASSQGRQKPPYEQYF. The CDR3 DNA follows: TGCGCCAGCAGCCAAGGTCGACAGAAGCCCCCCTACGAGCAGTACTTC.

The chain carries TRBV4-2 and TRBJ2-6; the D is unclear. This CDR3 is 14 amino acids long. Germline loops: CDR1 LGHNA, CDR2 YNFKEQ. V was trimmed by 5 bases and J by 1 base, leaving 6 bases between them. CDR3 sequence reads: CASSLKSGANVLTF. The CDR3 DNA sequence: TGTGCCAGCAGCTTGAAATCTGGGGCCAACGTCCTGACTTTC.

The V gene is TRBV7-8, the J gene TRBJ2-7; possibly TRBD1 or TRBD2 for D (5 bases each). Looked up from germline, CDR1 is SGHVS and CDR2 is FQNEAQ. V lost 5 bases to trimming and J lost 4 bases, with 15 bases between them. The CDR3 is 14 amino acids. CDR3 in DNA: TGTGCCAGCAGCCTTACCGGGGACGGGTACGAGCAGTACTTC. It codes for CASSLTGDGYEQYF.

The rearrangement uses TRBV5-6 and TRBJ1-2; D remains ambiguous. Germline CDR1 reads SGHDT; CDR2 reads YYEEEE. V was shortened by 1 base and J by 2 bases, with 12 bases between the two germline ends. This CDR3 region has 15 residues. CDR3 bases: TGTGCCAGCAGCTTGTTATTTGGTGGGAACTATGGCTACACCTTC. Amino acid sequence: CASSLLFGGNYGYTF.

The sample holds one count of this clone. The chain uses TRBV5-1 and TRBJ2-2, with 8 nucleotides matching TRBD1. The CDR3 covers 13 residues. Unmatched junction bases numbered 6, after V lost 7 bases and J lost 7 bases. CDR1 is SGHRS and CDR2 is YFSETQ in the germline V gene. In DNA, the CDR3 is TGCGCCAGCTCCGGACAGGGCTACGGGGAGCTGTTTTTT. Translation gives CASSGQGYGELFF.